Below, 21 T cell receptor beta chains from the same sample are listed, as sequenced in a study of T cell clonality in common variable immunodeficiency. Sequenced by immunoSEQ multiplex PCR; TCRdb stores in-frame clones only, minus some. The table lists about 47,000 clones, with no singletons. Input material: peripheral blood mononuclear cells. Source of these receptors: a person between 18 and 75 years old in good health.

This clone has a count of ten or more. The DNA ends 3 residues before the CDR3 does, and the rest of the CDR3 is filled in from the germline J gene. V usage is TRBV6-4 and J usage is TRBJ2-1; the match to TRBD2 covers 10 bases. The V gene's germline CDR1 is MRHNA and CDR2 SNTAGT. CDR3 length equals 15 residues. The V gene end was trimmed by 3 bases and the J gene end by 7 bases; junction bases not matched to a gene: 6. CDR3 region: CASSESLAGVNEQFF. CDR3 bases read: TGTGCCAGCAGTGAGTCTCTAGCGGGAGTGAATGAG.

This clone was found many times. The observed sequence ends 3 residues before the CDR3 terminus, with the missing tail filled in from the germline J gene. The chain has TRBV6-1 and TRBJ2-1, with a weak D call TRBD1 (5 bases). The V end was cut by 2 bases, the J end by 6 bases, with 17 bases between. CDR3 length equals 16 residues. Germline V gene lookup returns CDR1 MNHNS and CDR2 SASEGT. The CDR3 reads CASSEYTQGLPNEQFF. Partial CDR3 DNA: TGTGCCAGCAGTGAATATACGCAGGGTTTACCCAATGAG.

The table lists this clone with many counts. Read coverage stops 3 residues before the CDR3 terminus; the germline J gene supplies the remainder. The chain has TRBV24-1 and TRBJ2-1, with 7 positions matching TRBD2. The length of the CDR3 is 13 residues. CDR1 KGHDR and CDR2 SFDVKD come from the germline V gene. Trimming took 4 bases from V and 8 from J; bases not matched to a gene: 4. The CDR3 DNA, read in part, is TGTGCCACCAGTGAGGGGGGGTACCATGAG. Translated: CATSEGGYHE. The CDR3, in full, reads CATSEGGYHEQFF.

This clone occurred many times. Read coverage stops 3 residues before the CDR3 terminus; the germline J gene supplies the remainder. The chain combines TRBV11-2 with TRBJ2-5; TRBD1 matches at 7 bases. The V gene's germline CDR1 is SGHAT and CDR2 FQNNGV. The CDR3 is 13 amino acids. V shed 1 base and J 4 bases; nucleotides not matched to a gene: 0. The CDR3 reads CASSLAGGETQYF. The covered CDR3 bases are TGTGCCAGCAGCTTAGCAGGGGGAGAGACC.

This clone was recorded at least ten times. The CDR3 end lies 3 residues beyond the end of the read and is filled in from the germline J gene. The V gene is TRBV12-3 or TRBV12-4, the J gene TRBJ1-1; TRBD1 is a possible D gene (5 bases). Trimming stripped 7 bases from V and 4 bases from J, with 13 bases between. This CDR3 contains 13 residues. CDR3 sequence reads: CASTFAGGTEAFF. The CDR3 bases that were read are TGTGCCAGCACCTTCGCGGGGGGCACTGAA.

This clone was picked up many times. The read comes to an end 3 residues before the CDR3 does, leaving the germline J gene to fill in the end. The V gene is TRBV5-1, the J gene TRBJ2-4; maybe TRBD1 (5 bases). V lost 2 bases, J lost 3 bases, and 15 bases lay in between. The germline V gene has CDR1 SGHRS and CDR2 YFSETQ. The CDR3 extends over 16 amino acids. The sequenced part of the CDR3 DNA is TGCGCCAGCAGCTTACTACCCAGACAGAGCAAAAACATT. It encodes CASSLLPRQSKNI. The full-length CDR3 reads as CASSLLPRQSKNIQYF.

To note about this clone: The read ends 3 residues before the CDR3 terminus; that terminus is restored from the germline J gene. The chain is built from TRBV30 and TRBJ2-7; TRBD2 aligns across 7 bases. J lost 3 bases, V lost 5 bases, and 1 base had no gene match. Germline values: CDR1 GTSNPN, CDR2 SVGIG (reference sequence). The CDR3 is 11 residues long. The CDR3 DNA, read in part, is TGTGCCTGGGGGGGGGACTACGAG. Translated, it gives CAWGGDYE. The CDR3 in full is CAWGGDYEQYF. Drawing the rest from reference TRBV30 and TRBJ2-7, the complete variable domain is SQTIHQWPATLVQPVGSPLSLECTVEGTSNPNLYWYRQAAGRGLQLLFYSVGIGQISSEVPQNLSASRPQDRQFILSSKKLLLSDSGFYLCAWGGDYEQYFGPGTRLTVT.

Ten or more counts support this clone. Read sequence stops 3 residues before the CDR3 end, and the germline J gene provides the missing end. The rearrangement joins TRBV30 to TRBJ1-2; the D gene is possibly TRBD1 (6 bases). With 2 bases removed from V and 0 bases from J, the gap between germline ends came to 10 bases. Germline V lookup: CDR1 GTSNPN, CDR2 SVGIG (reference sequence). The CDR3 contains 14 residues. The CDR3 bases that were read are TGTGCCTGGAGTAGGGGGGGGACTAACTATGGC. This translates into CAWSRGGTNYG. In full, the CDR3 reads CAWSRGGTNYGYTF.

This clone was seen many times. The CDR3 end is not reached by the read, which stops 3 residues before it; the germline J gene fills it in. The V and J genes are TRBV5-1 and TRBJ2-3; 11 nucleotides agree with TRBD2. Trimming at V came to 4 bases and at J to 1 base, leaving 11 bases not matched to a gene. The CDR3 covers 18 residues. CDR1 is SGHRS, CDR2 YFSETQ, per germline. Incomplete CDR3 DNA: TGCGCCAGCAGCCAGTTAGCGGGAGGGCCCTCAGGCACAGATACG. Its translation: CASSQLAGGPSGTDT. The complete CDR3 reads CASSQLAGGPSGTDTQYF.

Many counts were recorded for this clone. The read comes to an end 3 residues before the CDR3 does, leaving the germline J gene to fill in the end. The rearrangement links TRBV3-1 (or the pseudogene TRBV3-2) to TRBJ2-1; 8 bases match TRBD1. This CDR3 is built from 15 residues. The ends lost 1 base at V and 2 bases at J; junction bases unmatched: 1. Germline V lookup: CDR1 LGHDT, CDR2 YNNKEL (reference sequence). The CDR3 loop reads CASSQGQGTYNEQFF. CDR3 DNA (partial): TGTGCCAGCAGCCAAGGACAGGGGACCTACAATGAG.

Many counts were recorded for this clone. The CDR3 end lies 3 residues beyond the end of the read and is filled in from the germline J gene. V is TRBV19 and J is TRBJ1-1, with D tentatively TRBD1 (5 bases). The V and J ends lost 4 bases and 1 base respectively, with 10 bases between them. Looked up from germline, CDR1 is LNHDA and CDR2 is SQIVND (reference sequence). This CDR3 comprises 14 residues. CDR3 region: CASSSRGENTEAFF. Incomplete CDR3 DNA: TGTGCCAGTAGTAGCCGGGGGGAGAACACTGAA.

This clone was seen repeatedly, ten times or more. The read falls 3 residues short of the CDR3 end, and the missing part is taken from the germline J gene. The chain joins TRBV19 to TRBJ1-6, with D unclear. Germline loops: CDR1 LNHDA, CDR2 SQIVND (reference sequence). Trimming left V 2 bases short and J 7 bases short, with 6 bases between. The CDR3 contains 13 residues. CDR3 bases read: TGTGCCAGTAGTATAAGTAGAAATTCACCC. Translation gives CASSISRNSP. The entire CDR3 reads CASSISRNSPLHF.

This clone was counted at least ten times. The read terminates 3 residues ahead of where the CDR3 ends, so the germline J gene completes it. The rearrangement uses TRBV6-4 and TRBJ2-3, with a tentative D call TRBD1 (6 bases). Trimming left V 5 bases short and J 0 bases short, with 9 bases between. CDR1 MRHNA and CDR2 SNTAGT come from the germline V gene. The CDR3 runs to 14 residues. CDR3 residues: CASSSDSSTDTQYF. CDR3 DNA (partial): TGTGCCAGCAGTTCGGACAGCAGCACAGATACG.

This clone showed up many times. Read sequence stops 3 residues before the CDR3 end, and the germline J gene provides the missing end. This chain links TRBV13 with TRBJ2-1; the D gene is possibly TRBD2 (7 bases). From germline, CDR1 is PRHDT and CDR2 FYEKMQ (reference sequence). The CDR3 has 15 amino acids. Trimming shortened V by 0 bases and J by 7 bases, and 13 bases separated the two germline ends. This CDR3 is CASSLGTGGLNEQFF. The covered CDR3 bases are TGTGCCAGCAGCTTAGGAACGGGGGGCCTGAATGAG.

This clone was recorded at least ten times. The CDR3 is cut off 3 residues early in the read; its end comes from the germline J gene. The V gene is TRBV7-8, the J gene TRBJ1-2, with TRBD1 as a possible D gene (6 bases). The CDR3 is 14 residues long. Trimming took 4 bases from V and 4 from J, leaving 13 bases between them. Germline CDR1 reads SGHVS; CDR2 reads FQNEAQ. Here the CDR3 reads CASSSTGRSYGYTF. CDR3 bases read: TGTGCCAGCAGCTCAACAGGGAGGAGCTATGGC.

This clone was found many times. The read gets to within 3 residues of the CDR3 end, and the germline J gene fills in the rest. This chain links TRBV5-1 with TRBJ2-5; D is perhaps TRBD1 (6 bases). V was shortened by 3 bases and J by 2 bases, with 20 bases between the two germline ends. Per germline, CDR1 SGHRS and CDR2 YFSETQ. The CDR3 is made up of 17 amino acids. The CDR3 protein is CASSSSSGTTRQETQYF. Partial CDR3 DNA: TGCGCCAGCAGCTCAAGCTCCGGGACAACCAGACAAGAGACC. Variable domain in full (rest from reference TRBV5-1 and TRBJ2-5): KAGVTQTPRYLIKTRGQQVTLSCSPISGHRSVSWYQQTPGQGLQFLFEYFSETQRNKGNFPGRFSGRQFSNSRSEMNVSTLELGDSALYLCASSSSSGTTRQETQYFGPGTRLLVL.

This clone has a count of ten or more. The CDR3 bases that were read are TGTGCCAGCAGCTTACTAGCGAGCTCCTACGAG. This sequence encodes CASSLLASSYE. In full, the CDR3 reads CASSLLASSYEQYF. The rearrangement links TRBV7-6 to TRBJ2-7; D is possibly TRBD2 (6 bases). The CDR3 goes on 3 residues after the read ends, and that part is filled in from the germline J gene. This CDR3 comprises 14 residues. V dropped 2 bases and J dropped 0 bases, with 8 bases sitting between them. The germline CDR1 and CDR2 sequences are SGHVS and FNYEAQ.

This clone was counted many times. The read falls 3 residues short of the CDR3 end, and the missing part is taken from the germline J gene. This chain joins TRBV5-1 and TRBJ2-7, with a possible D match to TRBD1 (5 bases). V dropped 0 bases and J dropped 5 bases, with 9 bases sitting between them. CDR1 SGHRS and CDR2 YFSETQ come from the germline V gene. The CDR3 extends over 13 amino acids. Partial CDR3 DNA: TGCGCCAGCAGCTTGGGGGCCAGGGACGAG. It translates to CASSLGARDE. The entire CDR3 reads CASSLGARDEQYF.

The table lists this clone with many counts. The read terminates 3 residues before the CDR3 end, so the remaining end is supplied by the germline J gene. The V and J genes are TRBV5-4 and TRBJ1-2; TRBD1 might be the D (6 bases). There are 13 residues in the CDR3. V lost 1 base and J lost 5, with 9 bases in between. The germline V gene has CDR1 SGHNT and CDR2 YYREEE (reference sequence). The CDR3 protein is CASSLRQGYGYTF. The covered CDR3 bases are TGTGCCAGCAGCTTGCGCCAGGGGTATGGC.

This clone was picked up many times. Read sequence stops 3 residues before the CDR3 end, and the germline J gene provides the missing end. The chain links TRBV7-9 to TRBJ2-1; 8 bases line up with TRBD2. This CDR3 is built from 15 residues. Losses at the gene ends were 1 base for V and 6 bases for J; bases not matched to a gene: 5. Per germline, CDR1 SEHNR and CDR2 FQNEAQ (reference sequence). Here the CDR3 reads CASSLGAGEVNEQFF. CDR3 DNA (partial): TGTGCCAGCAGCTTAGGAGCGGGAGAGGTCAATGAG.

This clone was seen many times. Read data end 3 residues before the CDR3 end; the end is taken from the germline J gene. The chain uses TRBV6-1 and TRBJ2-5; 8 bases map to TRBD1. Looked up from germline, CDR1 is MNHNS and CDR2 is SASEGT. The CDR3 has 14 residues. Trimming cost V 4 bases and J 2 bases; bases outside gene matches: 3. Here the CDR3 reads CASSGQGSQETQYF. The CDR3 DNA, read in part, is TGTGCCAGCAGTGGACAGGGGTCGCAAGAGACC.